One TCR beta chain is described in this entry. This CDR3 is built from 13 residues. Trimming cost V 6 bases and J 8 bases, with 16 bases left between them. Germline lookup yields CDR1 DFQATT and CDR2 SNEGSKA (reference sequence). This entry belongs to a study of blood T cells in healthy people across ages. PCR was performed a second time for about 7 to 11 cycles using a sample-barcoded 5' primer and a J-beta primer mix. A template-switch adaptor containing 12 random nucleotides labeled each cDNA molecule. TCRdb re-called the 5' RACE reads through MiXCR, storing one row per CDR3 protein. The sample records about 940,000 distinct CDR3 sequences, 45% to 50% being singletons.

This TCR was sampled from a man between 25 and 39 years old in good health. The sample was blood. The chain combines TRBV20-1 with TRBJ1-4; D not resolved. This CDR3 reads CSARTYVREKLFF. As DNA, the CDR3 is TGCAGTGCGAGAACATATGTTAGGGAAAAACTGTTTTTT.